A single sample is the source of the 28 T cell receptor beta chains below, sequenced in a study of T cell clonality in common variable immunodeficiency. Overall study findings and caveats: Reportedly, TCR beta sequences from common variable immunodeficiency showed fewer deletions and N-nucleotide insertions.

These receptors are not linked to any known antigen. The method was immunoSEQ multiplex PCR; TCRdb's version includes in-frame clones alone and lacks a portion of them. The profile covers fewer than 40,000 clones, none occurring a single time. Sequenced sample: peripheral blood mononuclear cells. The receptor source for this set is a human donor with common variable immunodeficiency.

Comments on this clone: The sequenced fragment ends 3 residues before the CDR3 boundary, so the rest is inferred from the germline J gene. V is TRBV7-9 and J is TRBJ2-1, with D unresolved. V was cut by 1 base and J by 8 bases, with 9 bases left in between. Germline V gene sequence: CDR1 SEHNR, CDR2 FQNEAQ (reference sequence). The CDR3 is 13 amino acids. CDR3 bases read: TGTGCCAGCAGCTTAGAGACTGGGTATGAG. Protein product: CASSLETGYE. The full CDR3 protein is CASSLETGYEQFF. The complete variable domain, with remaining parts taken from reference TRBV7-9 and TRBJ2-1, reads DTGVSQNPRHKITKRGQNVTFRCDPISEHNRLYWYRQTLGQGPEFLTYFQNEAQLEKSRLLSDRFSAERPKGSFSTLEIQRTEQGDSAMYLCASSLETGYEQFFGPGTRLTVL.

The DNA read from the CDR3 is TGTGCCAGCAGTAATTACGGTTGGCGGGATACG. Its translation: CASSNYGWRDT. The whole CDR3 sequence reads CASSNYGWRDTQYF. This chain connects TRBV2 to TRBJ2-3; D call uncertain. Coverage ceases 3 residues before the CDR3 finishes, and the germline J gene fills in the end. Germline CDR1 reads SNHLY; CDR2 reads FYNNEI. V lost 5 bases to trimming and J lost 6 bases, with 15 bases between them. This CDR3 is built from 14 residues.

This clone came up many times. The read comes to an end 3 residues before the CDR3 does, leaving the germline J gene to fill in the end. J is TRBJ2-7 and V is TRBV19; 13 bases are shared with TRBD2. Per germline, CDR1 LNHDA and CDR2 SQIVND (reference sequence). V shed 5 bases, J shed 6 bases, and the junction held 10 bases outside the gene matches. The CDR3 has 16 amino acids. The CDR3 bases that were read are TGTGCCAGTAGTGTTGACGGACTAGCGGGAGCTCGCGAG. Translation gives CASSVDGLAGARE. The whole CDR3 sequence is CASSVDGLAGAREQYF.

This clone turned up a few times. The DNA ends 3 residues before the CDR3 does, and the rest of the CDR3 is filled in from the germline J gene. The J gene is TRBJ1-6, the V gene TRBV7-9, with D uncertain. V was trimmed by 5 bases and J by 5 bases, leaving 10 bases between them. The CDR3 is made up of 14 amino acids. Germline assignment: CDR1 SEHNR and CDR2 FQNEAQ (reference sequence). The sequenced part of the CDR3 DNA is TGTGCCAGCAGCGCGGAGGTCCATAATTCACCC. Translated, it gives CASSAEVHNSP. The full CDR3 is CASSAEVHNSPLHF. Supplemented by reference TRBV7-9 and TRBJ1-6, the full variable domain reads DTGVSQNPRHKITKRGQNVTFRCDPISEHNRLYWYRQTLGQGPEFLTYFQNEAQLEKSRLLSDRFSAERPKGSFSTLEIQRTEQGDSAMYLCASSAEVHNSPLHFGNGTRLTVT.

This clone was recorded many times. From the germline J gene comes the end of the CDR3, since the read stops 3 residues before it. The chain joins TRBV14 to TRBJ2-7; 9 positions agree with TRBD2. The CDR3 covers 15 residues. Trimming cost V 3 bases and J 1 base; bases outside gene matches: 4. Germline V gene data show CDR1 as SGHDN and CDR2 as FVKESK. CDR3 DNA, as far as it was read: TGTGCCAGCAGCCAGCTTAGCGGGAGTTCCTACGAG. It specifies CASSQLSGSSYE. The entire CDR3 sequence reads CASSQLSGSSYEQYF.

Regarding this clone: The read falls 3 residues short of the CDR3 end, and the missing part is taken from the germline J gene. This chain uses TRBV30 with TRBJ1-2; maybe TRBD1 (5 bases). The V gene's germline CDR1 is GTSNPN and CDR2 SVGIG (reference sequence). The length of the CDR3 is 13 residues. CDR3 sequence reads: CAWSVRGVVGYTF. CDR3 DNA, as far as it was read: TGTGCCTGGAGTGTGCGAGGGGTGGTAGGC.

This clone appeared many times. Read sequence stops 3 residues before the CDR3 end, and the germline J gene provides the missing end. The V gene is TRBV7-8, the J gene TRBJ1-1, with 7 bases lining up with TRBD1. CDR3 length: 15 residues. Germline V gives CDR1 SGHVS, CDR2 FQNEAQ. V lost 5 bases to trimming and J lost 1 base; unmatched junction nucleotides: 7. The CDR3 DNA, read in part, is TGTGCCAGCAGCCCCCGGGGACAGACGAACACTGAA. It codes for CASSPRGQTNTE. The whole CDR3 reads CASSPRGQTNTEAFF.

This clone was counted many times. The CDR3 DNA, read in part, is TGTGCCAGCAGCTTGAACAGGGAA. It codes for CASSLNRE. The CDR3 in its entirety is CASSLNREAFF. The V gene is TRBV5-4, the J gene TRBJ1-1, with a weak D call TRBD1 (5 bases). The CDR3 end lies 3 residues beyond the end of the read and is filled in from the germline J gene. The CDR3 consists of 11 residues. Germline V gene lookup returns CDR1 SGHNT and CDR2 YYREEE (reference sequence).

In its sample, this clone was seen many times. The CDR3 extends 3 residues past the end of the read, so its final part is completed from the germline J gene. The rearrangement uses TRBV19 and TRBJ2-3; D might be TRBD1 (5 bases). The V gene's germline CDR1 is LNHDA and CDR2 SQIVND (reference sequence). CDR3 size: 14 residues. Trimming removed 4 bases from V and 3 bases from J, with 11 bases in between. The CDR3 DNA, read in part, is TGTGCCAGTAGTAAAAGGCAGGGAACAGATACG. Its translation is CASSKRQGTDT. The whole CDR3 protein is CASSKRQGTDTQYF.

The sample holds a few counts of this clone. Given a far larger clone just one base away, this is likely a sequencing read error. The sequence runs out 3 residues before the end of the CDR3; the remainder is reconstructed from the germline J gene. Other DNA sequences in the same sample also yield this CDR3. V gene TRBV11-3 combines with J gene TRBJ2-7; TRBD1 agrees at 8 bases. CDR3 size: 13 residues. V dropped 5 bases and J dropped 2; count of bases not matched to a gene: 2. In germline, CDR1 is SGHNT, CDR2 YENEEA. The CDR3 DNA, read in part, is TGTGCCAGCAGCCGACAGGGGACCTACGAG. This sequence encodes CASSRQGTYE. The whole CDR3 reads CASSRQGTYEQYF.

In this sample, this clone turned up a few times. CDR3 bases read: TGCAGTGCTAGAGATCCAAACGGGCAAGAGACC. This encodes CSARDPNGQET. The entire CDR3 protein reads CSARDPNGQETQYF. V gene TRBV20-1 combines with J gene TRBJ2-5; the D is unclear. The DNA ends 3 residues before the CDR3 does, and the rest of the CDR3 is filled in from the germline J gene. V lost 0 bases, J lost 2 bases, and 10 bases lay in between. The CDR3 contains 14 residues. From germline, CDR1 is DFQATT and CDR2 SNEGSKA (reference sequence).

The sample holds many counts of this clone. The read terminates 3 residues ahead of where the CDR3 ends, so the germline J gene completes it. The chain has TRBV3-1 (or the pseudogene TRBV3-2) and TRBJ1-2; 8 positions agree with TRBD1. The germline CDR1 and CDR2 sequences are LGHDT and YNNKEL (reference sequence). The CDR3 is 14 amino acids. J gave up 7 bases and V 4 bases, and 8 bases lay outside the gene matches. Partial CDR3 DNA: TGTGCCAGCAGCCGTCTGACAGGGGAGGCTGGC. Translating it yields CASSRLTGEAG. The full CDR3 reads CASSRLTGEAGYTF.

This clone was seen at least ten times. The read stops 3 residues short of the end of the CDR3; the missing end is completed from the germline J gene. V and J are TRBV7-2 and TRBJ2-2; a weak D match, TRBD1 (6 bases). The CDR3 runs to 14 residues. The germline V and J ends were trimmed by 3 bases and 4 bases, with 9 bases remaining between them. The germline V gene has CDR1 SGHTA and CDR2 FQGNSA. The sequenced part of the CDR3 DNA is TGTGCCAGCAGCTTCACAGGGTCCACCGGGGAG. Amino acids: CASSFTGSTGE. The entire CDR3 is CASSFTGSTGELFF.

This clone was observed a handful of times. The CDR3 end lies 3 residues beyond the end of the read and is filled in from the germline J gene. The chain uses TRBV6-2 or TRBV6-3 and TRBJ2-4; TRBD2 aligns across 8 bases. The CDR3 spans 16 residues. V shed 5 bases, J shed 5 bases, and the junction held 11 bases outside the gene matches. Per germline, CDR1 MNHEY and CDR2 SVGEGT. CDR3 DNA (partial): TGTGCCAGCAGTGGACTAGCACATACCCGGGAAAACATT. It is translated as CASSGLAHTRENI. The entire CDR3 reads CASSGLAHTRENIQYF.

This clone qualifies as medium-sized. CDR3 region: CASSPYMSDGYTF. The CDR3 bases that were read are TGTGCCAGCTCACCGTACATGTCAGATGGC. This sequence joins TRBV18 and TRBJ1-2, with D hard to call. Read coverage stops 3 residues before the CDR3 terminus; the germline J gene supplies the remainder. From germline, CDR1 is KGHSH and CDR2 LQKENI. This CDR3 comprises 13 residues. Trimming left V 3 bases short and J 6 bases short, with 11 bases between.

This clone occurred many times. The sequenced CDR3 bases are TGTGCCAGCAGCTTATGGGACAGCAACTATGGC. Its translation is CASSLWDSNYG. The entire CDR3 is CASSLWDSNYGYTF. The chain has TRBV7-9 and TRBJ1-2; 7 bases align to TRBD1. Coverage ceases 3 residues before the CDR3 finishes, and the germline J gene fills in the end. The junction had 2 bases not matched to a gene; V was cut back by 2 bases and J by 2 bases. The CDR3 totals 14 residues. Germline lookup yields CDR1 SEHNR and CDR2 FQNEAQ (reference sequence).

This clone showed up just a few times. The read comes to an end 3 residues before the CDR3 does, leaving the germline J gene to fill in the end. The chain has TRBV19 and TRBJ1-5; 7 bases align to TRBD1. The germline CDR1 and CDR2 sequences are LNHDA and SQIVND (reference sequence). J gave up 3 bases and V 8 bases, and 4 bases lay outside the gene matches. This CDR3 has 13 residues. This CDR3 is CASGQVPNQPQHF. The sequenced part of the CDR3 DNA is TGTGCCAGTGGACAGGTGCCCAATCAGCCC.

With regard to this clone: Read coverage stops 3 residues before the CDR3 terminus; the germline J gene supplies the remainder. The rearrangement links TRBV19 to TRBJ2-1; D uncertain. CDR3 length equals 15 residues. Germline CDR1 reads LNHDA; CDR2 reads SQIVND (reference sequence). Between the trimmed V and J ends, which lost 3 bases and 6 bases, there was a span of 15 bases. The sequenced CDR3 bases are TGTGCCAGTAGTATTAAGCGTCCTGGCTTCAATGAG. Residues: CASSIKRPGFNE. The CDR3 in its entirety is CASSIKRPGFNEQFF.

This clone was seen only a few times. The read stops 3 residues short of the end of the CDR3; the missing end is completed from the germline J gene. The chain carries TRBV20-1 and TRBJ1-6, with 7 bases fitting TRBD1. The CDR3 has 14 residues. Germline CDR1 reads DFQATT; CDR2 reads SNEGSKA (reference sequence). The part of the CDR3 DNA that was read is TGCAGTGCTCGAACCGGGACAGAAAAGTCAACC. It encodes CSARTGTEKST. The entire CDR3 sequence reads CSARTGTEKSTLHF.

As for this clone: The read ends 3 residues before the CDR3 terminus; that terminus is restored from the germline J gene. This chain connects TRBV6-2 or TRBV6-3 to TRBJ2-1, with 10 nucleotides matching TRBD2. This CDR3 is 14 amino acids long. Losses at the gene ends were 2 bases for V and 6 bases for J; bases not matched to a gene: 1. The germline V gene encodes CDR1 MNHEY and CDR2 SVGEGT. CDR3 amino acids: CASSYLAGVNEQFF. The part of the CDR3 DNA that was read is TGTGCCAGCAGTTACCTAGCGGGAGTCAATGAG.

This clone was found many times. The sequence runs out 3 residues before the end of the CDR3; the remainder is reconstructed from the germline J gene. The genes are TRBV20-1 and TRBJ2-3; 15 bases align to TRBD2. Germline trimming cut 6 bases from V and 4 bases from J; bases unmatched to any gene: 11. CDR1 and CDR2 from the germline V gene are DFQATT and SNEGSKA (reference sequence). The CDR3 has 17 amino acids. CDR3: CSADAGTSGRTPDTQYF. The DNA read from the CDR3 is TGCAGTGCGGACGCCGGGACTAGCGGGAGGACCCCAGATACG.

The sample holds a few counts of this clone. The read halts 3 residues ahead of the CDR3 end, with the missing end drawn from the germline J gene. The chain couples TRBV7-2 to TRBJ1-3; D not resolved. The CDR3 is 12 residues long. Per germline, CDR1 SGHTA and CDR2 FQGNSA. The DNA read from the CDR3 is TGTGCCAGCAGTCTCACCCTAGCGGGG. This codes for CASSLTLAG. The full CDR3 sequence reads CASSLTLAGIYF. Using reference TRBV7-2 and TRBJ1-3 for the parts outside the CDR3, the full variable domain is GAGVSQSPSNKVTEKGKDVELRCDPISGHTALYWYRQSLGQGLEFLIYFQGNSAPDKSGLPSDRFSAERTGGSVSTLTIQRTQQEDSAVYLCASSLTLAGIYFGEGSWLTVV.

In this sample, this clone turned up a few times. CDR3 bases read: TGTGCCAGCCGCTACGGATCACTAGCGGGAACAGATACG. Translation gives CASRYGSLAGTDT. From start to end, the CDR3 is CASRYGSLAGTDTQYF. The chain combines TRBV19 with TRBJ2-3, with 10 bases that match TRBD2. The read finishes 3 residues shy of the CDR3 end, and the germline J gene is used to complete it. Trimming at V came to 9 bases and at J to 3 bases, leaving 12 bases not matched to a gene. Germline assignment: CDR1 LNHDA and CDR2 SQIVND (reference sequence). The CDR3 loop spans 16 amino acids. The full variable domain, its missing parts supplied by reference TRBV19 and TRBJ2-3, is DGGITQSPKYLFRKEGQNVTLSCEQNLNHDAMYWYRQDPGQGLRLIYYSQIVNDFQKGDIAEGYSVSREKKESFPLTVTSAQKNPTAFYLCASRYGSLAGTDTQYFGPGTRLTVL.

This clone was seen many times. The read stops 3 residues short of the end of the CDR3; the missing end is completed from the germline J gene. The V and J genes are TRBV6-1 and TRBJ2-5; D perhaps matches TRBD2 (5 bases). CDR1 MNHNS and CDR2 SASEGT come from the germline V gene. The CDR3 extends over 15 amino acids. Trimming pared 0 bases from V and 1 base from J, leaving 9 bases between. The DNA read from the CDR3 is TGTGCCAGCAGTGAAGCCCGGGGAATCCAAGAGACC. Translation gives CASSEARGIQET. The CDR3 in full is CASSEARGIQETQYF.

This clone was counted many times. The CDR3 goes on 3 residues after the read ends, and that part is filled in from the germline J gene. The chain uses TRBV27 and TRBJ2-1, with 10 bases aligning to TRBD1. This CDR3 has 17 amino acids. V was clipped by 4 bases and J by 2 bases; unmatched bases: 8. The germline V gene encodes CDR1 MNHEY and CDR2 SMNVEV (reference sequence). CDR3 DNA (partial): TGTGCCAGCAGTTCCGACAGGGGGCGACGACCCTACAATGAG. This codes for CASSSDRGRRPYNE. The full CDR3 protein is CASSSDRGRRPYNEQFF.

This clone was recorded a few times. The read is 3 residues too short to cover the CDR3 end, so that end is filled in from the germline J gene. The chain has TRBV19 and TRBJ2-2; no clear D gene. The CDR3 has 13 amino acids. Deletions cut 7 bases from V and 0 bases from J, with 6 bases between. Per the germline V gene, CDR1 is LNHDA and CDR2 is SQIVND (reference sequence). Partial CDR3 DNA: TGTGCCAGTATGTATACGAACACCGGGGAG. Residues: CASMYTNTGE. The whole CDR3 sequence is CASMYTNTGELFF.

This clone has a handful of counts. The observed sequence ends 3 residues before the CDR3 terminus, with the missing tail filled in from the germline J gene. The sample carries other DNA sequences with the same CDR3. V is TRBV7-2 and J is TRBJ1-2, with D tentatively TRBD1 (6 bases). Germline V gene sequence: CDR1 SGHTA, CDR2 FQGNSA. Trimming stripped 4 bases from V and 5 bases from J, with 14 bases between. The CDR3 sequence is 14 residues long. The sequenced CDR3 bases are TGTGCCAGCAGCTCGCAAGGGGGAACGTATGGC. This sequence encodes CASSSQGGTYG. The CDR3, in full, reads CASSSQGGTYGYTF.

This clone has a count of ten or more. The read gets to within 3 residues of the CDR3 end, and the germline J gene fills in the rest. The chain has TRBV27 and TRBJ1-2; 8 bases agree with TRBD1. After removal of 3 bases from V and 0 bases from J, the junction contained 9 bases not matched to a gene. The CDR3 has 17 amino acids. The germline V gene encodes CDR1 MNHEY and CDR2 SMNVEV (reference sequence). The CDR3 bases that were read are TGTGCCAGCAGTTTCACGGGACAGGCTATAGCTAACTATGGC. Translating it yields CASSFTGQAIANYG. The complete CDR3 reads CASSFTGQAIANYGYTF.